Listed below are T cell receptor beta chains from one sample, sequenced in a study of blood T cell repertoires in COVID-19. Measured with immunoSEQ multiplex PCR; TCRdb has only the in-frame clones, and not every one. The data contain a few hundred thousand clones, about 91% of them singletons. The sequenced sample consisted of PBMCs or T cells enriched from blood (not recorded which). These receptors were obtained from a woman aged 18-29 years who had recovered from COVID-19. Each CDR3 is given with its conserved first and last residue. The D gene is left open where the match is weak. Size tells how often a clone was seen (once, few, many) or the class of an expanded clone, and some rows leave it out.

V gene,J gene,D gene,clone size,CDR3 protein,CDR3 DNA
TRBV19,TRBJ1-5,TRBD1,.,CASIQSGRTGPQHF,TGTGCCAGTATTCAGAGCGGGAGGACAGGGCCCCAGCATTTT
TRBV5-4,TRBJ2-7,TRBD2,once,CASSKGLATPEPYEQYF,TGTGCCAGCAGCAAAGGACTAGCGACGCCGGAGCCCTACGAGCAGTACTTC
TRBV5-1,TRBJ1-6,.,once,CASSFRQAHESPLHF,TGCGCCAGCAGCTTCAGACAGGCACATGAGTCACCCCTCCACTTT
TRBV5-6,TRBJ1-1,.,.,CASRISEYTEAFF,TGTGCCAGCAGAATTTCAGAATACACTGAAGCTTTCTTT
TRBV7-9,TRBJ2-5,TRBD1,.,CASSHKRTGGIETQYF,TGTGCCAGCAGCCATAAAAGAACAGGGGGAATAGAGACCCAGTACTTC
TRBV6-5,TRBJ1-6,.,.,CASSQNSPLHF,TGTGCCAGCAGCCAGAATTCACCCCTCCACTTT
TRBV25-1,TRBJ1-2,.,.,CASSLVDSYGYTF,TGTGCCAGCAGTCTAGTGGATAGCTATGGCTACACCTTC
TRBV28,TRBJ1-4,.,.,CASSSGGGDFNEKLFF,TGTGCCAGCAGCTCCGGAGGGGGGGACTTTAATGAAAAACTGTTTTTT
TRBV5-1,TRBJ2-1,TRBD2,.,CASCRTSGHNEQFF,TGCGCCAGCTGCCGGACTAGCGGCCACAATGAGCAGTTCTTC
TRBV2,TRBJ2-7,.,.,CASSENQVVPEQYF,TGTGCCAGCAGTGAAAATCAGGTAGTCCCCGAGCAGTACTTC
TRBV4-3,TRBJ2-7,TRBD2,.,CASSRYSSEAGGTYEQYF,TGCGCCAGCAGCCGGTATAGCTCCGAAGCGGGAGGGACCTACGAGCAGTACTTC
TRBV19,TRBJ1-5,TRBD1,.,CASSTVSGQDNQPQHF,TGTGCCAGTAGTACCGTTTCTGGACAGGACAATCAGCCCCAGCATTTT
TRBV11-3,TRBJ2-1,.,.,CASSFESTSYNEQFF,TGTGCCAGCAGCTTTGAGTCGACTTCCTACAATGAGCAGTTCTTC
TRBV30,TRBJ1-6,.,once,CAWRGGRSYNSPLHF,TGTGCCTGGAGAGGGGGAAGGTCCTATAATTCACCCCTCCACTTT
TRBV2,TRBJ2-1,.,.,CASSEVAREAEQFF,TGTGCCAGCAGTGAAGTGGCAAGGGAGGCTGAGCAGTTCTTC
TRBV27,TRBJ1-2,.,.,CASSFWSGNGGYTF,TGTGCCAGCAGTTTTTGGTCAGGGAATGGTGGCTACACCTTC
TRBV29-1,TRBJ1-1,TRBD1,.,CSVVFQGGTEAFF,TGCAGCGTTGTCTTCCAGGGGGGAACTGAAGCTTTCTTT
TRBV5-1,TRBJ2-3,TRBD2,.,CASSDGGSLAGAPQYF,TGCGCCAGCAGCGATGGTGGGTCGCTAGCGGGGGCACCGCAGTATTTT
TRBV7-2,TRBJ1-5,.,.,CASSLGSGFSSGSNQPQHF,TGTGCCAGCAGCTTAGGTTCAGGGTTCTCCTCCGGAAGCAATCAGCCCCAGCATTTT
TRBV20-1,TRBJ2-1,TRBD2,few,CSASRLAGSYNEQFF,TGCAGTGCTAGTCGGCTAGCGGGCTCCTACAATGAGCAGTTCTTC
TRBV9,TRBJ1-1,TRBD1,once,CASSPREGALTEAFF,TGTGCCAGCAGCCCTCGCGAGGGGGCATTGACTGAAGCTTTCTTT
TRBV28,TRBJ2-1,TRBD2,.,CASSGLAGGLNERNEQFF,TGTGCCAGCAGCGGACTAGCGGGTGGTCTCAATGAGAGGAATGAGCAGTTCTTC
TRBV6-5,TRBJ1-1,TRBD1,.,CASSYLTGGYKAFF,TGTGCCAGCAGTTACTTGACAGGGGGCTATAAAGCTTTCTTT
TRBV4-1,TRBJ2-7,.,.,CASSRGGQPDYEQYF,TGCGCCAGCAGCCGCGGAGGACAGCCAGATTACGAGCAGTACTTC
TRBV28,TRBJ2-3,TRBD1,.,CASSPDRVADTQYF,TGTGCCAGCAGCCCTGACAGGGTAGCAGATACGCAGTATTTT
TRBV28,TRBJ1-2,TRBD1,.,CASSIRDRGYGYTF,TGTGCCAGCAGTATAAGGGACAGGGGATATGGCTACACCTTC
TRBV10-3,TRBJ1-2,TRBD1,.,CAISRTGQGNYGYTF,TGTGCCATCAGCCGGACCGGACAGGGTAACTATGGCTACACCTTC
TRBV2,TRBJ2-3,.,.,CASSALPGVYTQYF,TGTGCCAGCAGCGCCCTCCCAGGGGTTTATACGCAGTATTTT
TRBV11-2,TRBJ2-7,TRBD1,many,CASSSQGAQHEQYF,TGTGCCAGCAGCTCACAGGGGGCGCAGCACGAGCAGTACTTC
TRBV6-5,TRBJ1-1,TRBD1,.,CASTRGREAFF,TGTGCCAGCACGAGGGGGCGCGAAGCTTTCTTT
TRBV7-7,TRBJ2-1,TRBD1,.,CASSSGTGNNEQFF,TGTGCCAGCAGCTCCGGGACAGGCAACAATGAGCAGTTCTTC
TRBV28,TRBJ1-4,.,.,CASSLPGTREKLFF,TGTGCCAGCAGTTTGCCGGGTACCCGCGAAAAACTGTTTTTT
TRBV11-2,TRBJ1-1,.,few,CASPRGAFF,TGTGCCAGCCCAAGGGGGGCTTTCTTT
TRBV28,TRBJ1-2,.,once,CASSFRGYGYTF,TGTGCCAGCAGTTTCAGGGGCTATGGCTACACCTTC
TRBV7-9,TRBJ2-1,.,.,CASSLDSIGDEQFF,TGTGCCAGCAGCTTGGACTCAATTGGGGATGAGCAGTTCTTC
TRBV5-6,TRBJ1-2,.,.,CASSPQSRVWYGYTF,TGTGCCAGCAGCCCACAATCCAGGGTATGGTATGGCTACACCTTC
TRBV7-2,TRBJ1-1,TRBD1,.,CASSSRTGVNTEAFF,TGTGCCAGCAGCTCTAGGACAGGAGTGAACACTGAAGCTTTCTTT
TRBV7-9,TRBJ1-4,.,few,CASSLGTGSEKLFF,TGTGCCAGCAGCTTAGGAACAGGGAGTGAAAAACTGTTTTTT
TRBV2,TRBJ2-1,.,.,CASSDRDPGQLHEQFF,TGTGCCAGCAGCGACAGAGATCCGGGACAATTACATGAGCAGTTCTTC
TRBV7-2,TRBJ2-6,.,.,CASSQMNSGANVLTF,TGTGCCAGCAGCCAGATGAACTCTGGGGCCAACGTCCTGACTTTC
TRBV5-4,TRBJ2-3,TRBD1,.,CASWTGQGAGDTQYF,TGTGCCAGCTGGACGGGACAGGGGGCTGGAGATACGCAGTATTTT
TRBV18,TRBJ2-1,.,.,CASSPAGSSYNEQFF,TGTGCCAGCTCACCAGCGGGTAGCTCCTACAATGAGCAGTTCTTC
TRBV19,TRBJ2-3,.,.,CASNGGDGTTDTQYF,TGTGCCAGTAATGGAGGTGACGGCACCACAGATACGCAGTATTTT
TRBV29-1,TRBJ2-1,.,once,CSASSDQGNEQFF,TGCAGCGCAAGCTCCGACCAGGGCAATGAGCAGTTCTTC
TRBV7-3,TRBJ2-2,TRBD2,.,CASSQLAGAHGELFF,TGTGCCAGCAGCCAACTAGCGGGGGCACACGGGGAGCTGTTTTTT
TRBV6-1,TRBJ1-6,.,.,CASRERGGSYNSPLHF,TGTGCCAGCAGAGAAAGAGGGGGCTCCTATAATTCACCCCTCCACTTT